Below, 21 T cell receptor beta chains from the same sample are listed, as sequenced in a study of blood T cell repertoires in COVID-19. Measured with immunoSEQ multiplex PCR; TCRdb has only the in-frame clones, and not every one. The sample lists more than 45,000 clones, around 80% seen once, with 16% in the top ten. The sample taken for sequencing was peripheral blood. The source of these receptors is a man aged 35-49 years with acute or convalescent COVID-19.

V usage is TRBV7-9 and J usage is TRBJ2-6, with a possible D match to TRBD1 (5 bases). V was shortened by 5 bases and J by 0 bases, with 11 bases between the two germline ends. The CDR3 spans 16 residues. Germline CDR1 is SEHNR and CDR2 is FQNEAQ (reference sequence). The CDR3 DNA is TGTGCCAGCAGCCCCAGACAGATCTCTGGGGCCAACGTCCTGACTTTC. It codes for CASSPRQISGANVLTF. The full variable domain, its missing parts supplied by reference TRBV7-9 and TRBJ2-6, is DTGVSQNPRHKITKRGQNVTFRCDPISEHNRLYWYRQTLGQGPEFLTYFQNEAQLEKSRLLSDRFSAERPKGSFSTLEIQRTEQGDSAMYLCASSPRQISGANVLTFGAGSRLTVL.

V and J are TRBV7-2 and TRBJ1-5; D is unclear. The CDR3 totals 13 residues. Germline V CDR1 and CDR2: SGHTA, FQGNSA. Trimming left V 4 bases short and J 2 bases short, with 6 bases between. This chain's CDR3 is CASSSYGNQPQHF. DNA for the CDR3: TGTGCCAGCAGCTCCTACGGCAATCAGCCCCAGCATTTT. The complete variable domain, with remaining parts taken from reference TRBV7-2 and TRBJ1-5, reads GAGVSQSPSNKVTEKGKDVELRCDPISGHTALYWYRQSLGQGLEFLIYFQGNSAPDKSGLPSDRFSAERTGGSVSTLTIQRTQQEDSAVYLCASSSYGNQPQHFGDGTRLSIL.

This sequence joins TRBV9 and TRBJ2-6; D might be TRBD1 (5 bases). The length of the CDR3 is 18 residues. Trimming removed 0 bases at V and 0 bases at J, with 13 bases between. From germline, CDR1 is SGDLS and CDR2 YYNGEE. CDR3 protein: CASSVVQGLSSGANVLTF. In nucleotides, the CDR3 is TGTGCCAGCAGCGTAGTTCAGGGCCTGAGCTCTGGGGCCAACGTCCTGACTTTC.

V is TRBV5-1 and J is TRBJ2-7; D is possibly TRBD2 (6 bases). The germline CDR1 and CDR2 sequences are SGHRS and YFSETQ. The CDR3 sequence is 15 residues long. The V end lost 0 bases, the J end lost 0 bases, and 10 bases lay between the germline ends. CDR3 nucleotides: TGCGCCAGCAGCTTGGGAATGGGGGGCTCCTACGAGCAGTACTTC. Its protein is CASSLGMGGSYEQYF.

The J gene is TRBJ2-7, the V gene TRBV4-2; 9 bases match TRBD2. J lost 7 bases, V lost 1 base, and 8 bases had no gene match. This CDR3 is built from 15 residues. Germline CDR1 is LGHNA and CDR2 is YNFKEQ. CDR3 region: CASSQVTGGRGEQYF. The CDR3 nucleotides read TGTGCCAGCAGCCAAGTAACTGGCGGGAGGGGTGAGCAGTACTTC.

The V and J genes are TRBV7-2 and TRBJ2-5; 11 positions match TRBD2. Germline CDR1 SGHTA, CDR2 FQGNSA. The CDR3 length is 18 residues. V gave up 5 bases and J gave up 4 bases; unmatched junction bases: 15. This chain's CDR3 is CASSPALVAGGPGETQYF. CDR3 in DNA: TGTGCCAGCAGCCCGGCTTTAGTAGCGGGGGGGCCTGGAGAGACCCAGTACTTC.

The chain joins TRBV11-2 to TRBJ1-6; D may be TRBD1 (5 bases). Germline assignment: CDR1 SGHAT and CDR2 FQNNGV. The V end was cut by 0 bases, the J end by 2 bases, with 5 bases between. CDR3 length equals 15 residues. The CDR3: CASSLDRAYNSPLHF. DNA for the CDR3: TGTGCCAGCAGCTTAGACAGGGCCTATAATTCACCCCTCCACTTT.

The chain combines TRBV19 with TRBJ2-1; perhaps TRBD2 as D (5 bases). The CDR3 runs 16 residues. CDR1 and CDR2 (germline): LNHDA, SQIVND (reference sequence). Deletions cut 1 base from V and 5 bases from J, with 15 bases between. DNA of the CDR3: TGTGCCAGTAGTATAGCTGCCGGGGTGGGCAACAATGAGCAGTTCTTC. It specifies CASSIAAGVGNNEQFF.

The CDR3 is CATGITRGGADTQYF. CDR3 bases: TGTGCCACCGGTATAACGCGAGGGGGCGCAGATACGCAGTATTTT. J is TRBJ2-3 and V is TRBV24-1, with 7 bases fitting TRBD1. Germline CDR1 is KGHDR and CDR2 is SFDVKD. The CDR3 totals 15 residues. Trimming cost V 9 bases and J 4 bases; bases outside gene matches: 12.

The rearrangement links TRBV2 to TRBJ1-1; D remains unclear. Trimming pared 10 bases from V and 0 bases from J, leaving 12 bases between. Germline values: CDR1 SNHLY, CDR2 FYNNEI. The CDR3 contains 13 residues. The CDR3 DNA sequence: TGTGCCAACGTTGTCCTATTGAACACTGAAGCTTTCTTT. Its translation is CANVVLLNTEAFF.

The chain uses TRBV18 and TRBJ2-7, with D tentatively TRBD2 (8 bases). The V and J ends lost 0 bases and 3 bases respectively, with 12 bases between them. Germline V gene data show CDR1 as KGHSH and CDR2 as LQKENI. This CDR3 contains 15 residues. The CDR3, as DNA: TGTGCCAGCTCACCACCTAGCGGGGACAGCTACGAGCAGTACGTC. Amino acids: CASSPPSGDSYEQYV.

The genes are TRBV7-2 and TRBJ1-5; D may be TRBD1 (6 bases). In germline, CDR1 is SGHTA, CDR2 FQGNSA. CDR3 length: 13 residues. V lost 5 bases and J 6 bases, leaving 11 bases between the germline ends. CDR3 amino acids: CASSPNRVQPQHF. The CDR3 coding sequence is TGTGCCAGCAGCCCGAACAGGGTTCAGCCCCAGCATTTT.

V is TRBV7-8 and J is TRBJ2-2, with 8 bases lining up with TRBD2. The V gene end was trimmed by 5 bases and the J gene end by 2 bases; junction bases not matched to a gene: 7. There are 16 residues in the CDR3. Germline-derived CDR1 and CDR2 are SGHVS and FQNEAQ. The CDR3 region is CASSIGGGTNTGELFF. The CDR3 DNA reads TGTGCCAGCAGCATAGGCGGGGGGACAAACACCGGGGAGCTGTTTTTT.

J is TRBJ2-1 and V is TRBV19; D perhaps matches TRBD2 (5 bases). The V and J ends lost 4 bases and 8 bases respectively, with 15 bases between them. Per germline, CDR1 LNHDA and CDR2 SQIVND (reference sequence). The CDR3 is 14 residues long. The CDR3 region is CASSTPGSSHEQFF. The CDR3 DNA is TGTGCCAGTAGTACTCCGGGGTCGAGCCATGAGCAGTTCTTC.

V and J are TRBV9 and TRBJ1-1; D may be TRBD1 (6 bases). The CDR3 is 14 residues long. Trimming shortened V by 3 bases and J by 1 base, and 10 bases separated the two germline ends. Looked up from germline, CDR1 is SGDLS and CDR2 is YYNGEE. DNA of the CDR3: TGTGCCAGCAGCGCAGAGACAGGGAACACTGAAGCTTTCTTT. The encoded protein is CASSAETGNTEAFF.

The chain has TRBV11-2 and TRBJ2-1; 8 bases map to TRBD2. The V and J ends lost 2 bases and 2 bases, in that order; junction bases with no gene match: 11. Germline V gene lookup returns CDR1 SGHAT and CDR2 FQNNGV. The CDR3 has 18 amino acids. CDR3 amino acids: CASSLSRAGTRPYNEQFF. CDR3 DNA: TGTGCCAGCAGCTTATCGAGAGCCGGGACTAGACCCTACAATGAGCAGTTCTTC.

This CDR3 reads CAWSRVAGVSYNEQFF. As DNA, the CDR3 is TGTGCCTGGAGCCGGGTAGCGGGGGTTTCCTACAATGAGCAGTTCTTC. The genes are TRBV30 and TRBJ2-1; TRBD2 agrees at 9 bases. V was clipped by 3 bases and J by 1 base; unmatched bases: 7. The CDR3 is 16 residues long. Germline V gene sequence: CDR1 GTSNPN, CDR2 SVGIG (reference sequence).

This chain joins TRBV5-1 and TRBJ2-2; a possible D gene is TRBD1 (6 bases). Deletions cut 4 bases from V and 2 bases from J, with 12 bases between. The CDR3 extends over 15 amino acids. The V gene's germline CDR1 is SGHRS and CDR2 YFSETQ. CDR3 nucleotides: TGCGCCAGCAGCGCCACAGGGCGTAACACCGGGGAGCTGTTTTTT. Translated, it gives CASSATGRNTGELFF.

The chain joins TRBV7-9 to TRBJ2-7, with TRBD1 identical over 11 bases. Trimming removed 1 base from V and 7 bases from J; junction bases left unmatched: 6. Germline V gene data show CDR1 as SEHNR and CDR2 as FQNEAQ (reference sequence). The CDR3 length is 15 residues. The CDR3 sequence: CASSLGGQGAGEQYF. As DNA, the CDR3 is TGTGCCAGCAGCTTAGGAGGACAGGGGGCTGGGGAGCAGTACTTC.

The gene calls are TRBV25-1 and TRBJ1-1, with 9 bases matching TRBD1. J gave up 5 bases and V 6 bases, and 16 bases lay outside the gene matches. The CDR3 runs to 17 residues. Germline assignment: CDR1 MGHDK and CDR2 SYGVNS. CDR3 sequence: CASRPDRGKGESTEAFF. The CDR3 DNA is TGTGCCAGCAGGCCTGACAGGGGGAAAGGCGAATCTACTGAAGCTTTCTTT.

The chain uses TRBV7-9 and TRBJ2-7; 8 bases are shared with TRBD1. The junction had 1 base not matched to a gene; V was cut back by 10 bases and J by 2 bases. The CDR3 loop spans 11 amino acids. Germline values: CDR1 SEHNR, CDR2 FQNEAQ (reference sequence). The CDR3, as DNA: TGTGCCACACAGGGGGCCTACGAGCAGTACTTC. It is translated as CATQGAYEQYF. Full variable domain (remainder filled in from reference TRBV7-9 and TRBJ2-7): DTGVSQNPRHKITKRGQNVTFRCDPISEHNRLYWYRQTLGQGPEFLTYFQNEAQLEKSRLLSDRFSAERPKGSFSTLEIQRTEQGDSAMYLCATQGAYEQYFGPGTRLTVT.